This T cell receptor beta chain was profiled in a study of blood T cells in healthy people across ages. Study results and limitations: Per million T cells, TCR beta diversity dropped roughly linearly as age increased.

Using a J-beta primer mix together with a sample-barcoded 5' primer, a second PCR was run for roughly 6 to 11 cycles. TCRdb re-analysed the 5' RACE reads in MiXCR, keeping a single row per CDR3 protein. The sample carries just over 1 million distinct CDR3 sequences, 40% to 55% recorded once. As to this clonotype: Its antigen is currently unknown.

Sequencing was performed on blood. This sequence originates from a woman in her sixties or seventies in good health.

CDR3 sequence (DNA): TGTGCCAGCAGCCAAGGTCCACAGGGGAACGAGCAGTACTTC. Translating it yields CASSQGPQGNEQYF. The gene calls are TRBV3-1 and TRBJ2-4; 7 nucleotides match TRBD1. The J call may be in error: the DNA end matches TRBJ2-7 better. CDR1 and CDR2 from the germline V gene are LGHDT and YNNKEL (reference sequence). This CDR3 region has 14 residues.